The text below deals with one T cell receptor (beta chain). This record comes from a study of CD8+ T cells in alopecia areata. Across the whole study: In an open-label trial, patients got 5 to 10 mg tofacitinib twice daily.

Regarding treatment: oral pan-JAK inhibitor, 5-10 mg twice daily. Collected material from alopecia areata patients comprised lesional scalp punch biopsies and peripheral blood. The authors extracted RNA and reverse transcribed it into cDNA as the sequencing template. Sequenced by immunoSEQ multiplex PCR; TCRdb stores in-frame clones only, minus some. The sample lists approximately 210,000 clones, approximately 61% occurring once. Germline V gene data show CDR1 as SGDLS and CDR2 as YYNGEE. Trimming cost V 4 bases and J 3 bases, with 13 bases left between them. This CDR3 contains 14 residues. Material: CD4+ T cells sorted from blood, obtained at week 24, from a patient treated with tofacitinib. The chain employs TRBV9 and TRBJ1-1, with D tentatively TRBD1 (6 bases). This clonotype was sampled from a human donor with alopecia areata. The CDR3 loop is CASSRQEVDTEAFF. The CDR3 DNA sequence: TGTGCCAGCAGCCGACAGGAGGTGGACACTGAAGCTTTCTTT.